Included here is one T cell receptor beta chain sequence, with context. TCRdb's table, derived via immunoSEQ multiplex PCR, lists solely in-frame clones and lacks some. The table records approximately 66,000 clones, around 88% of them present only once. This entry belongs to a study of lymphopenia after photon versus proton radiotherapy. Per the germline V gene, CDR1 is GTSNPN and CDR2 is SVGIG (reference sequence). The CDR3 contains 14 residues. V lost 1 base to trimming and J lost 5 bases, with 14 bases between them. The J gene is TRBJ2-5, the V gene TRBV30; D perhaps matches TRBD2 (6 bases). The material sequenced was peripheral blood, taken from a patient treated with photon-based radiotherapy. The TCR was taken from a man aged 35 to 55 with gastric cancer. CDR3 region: CAWSASLAWETQYF. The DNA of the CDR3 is TGTGCCTGGAGTGCCTCCCTAGCGTGGGAGACCCAGTACTTC.